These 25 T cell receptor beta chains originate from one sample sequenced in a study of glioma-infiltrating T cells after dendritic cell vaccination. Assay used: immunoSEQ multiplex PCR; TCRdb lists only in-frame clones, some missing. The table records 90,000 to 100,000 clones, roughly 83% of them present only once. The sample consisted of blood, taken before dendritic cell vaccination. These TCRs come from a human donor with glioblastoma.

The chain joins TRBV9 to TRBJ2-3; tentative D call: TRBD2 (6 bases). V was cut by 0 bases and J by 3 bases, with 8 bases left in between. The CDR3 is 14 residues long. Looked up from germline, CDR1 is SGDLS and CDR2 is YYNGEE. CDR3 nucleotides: TGTGCCAGCAGCGTAGGGGGGAGGACAGATACGCAGTATTTT. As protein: CASSVGGRTDTQYF.

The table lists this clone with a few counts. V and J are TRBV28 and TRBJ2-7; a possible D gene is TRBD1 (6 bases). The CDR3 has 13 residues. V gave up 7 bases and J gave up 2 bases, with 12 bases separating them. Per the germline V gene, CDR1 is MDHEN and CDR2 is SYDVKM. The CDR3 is CASNSGDTYEQYF. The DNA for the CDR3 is TGTGCCAGCAACTCAGGGGACACCTACGAGCAGTACTTC.

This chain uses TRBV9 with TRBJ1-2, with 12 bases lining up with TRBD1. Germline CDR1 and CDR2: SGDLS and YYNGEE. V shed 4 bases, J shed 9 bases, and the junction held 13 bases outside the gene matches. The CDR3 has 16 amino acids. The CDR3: CASSMGQGAYLLSYTF. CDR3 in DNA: TGTGCCAGCAGCATGGGACAGGGGGCCTACCTTTTGAGCTACACCTTC.

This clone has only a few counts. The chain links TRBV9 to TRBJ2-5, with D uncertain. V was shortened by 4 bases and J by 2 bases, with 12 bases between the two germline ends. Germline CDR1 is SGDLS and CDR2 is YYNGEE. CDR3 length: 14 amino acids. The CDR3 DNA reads TGTGCCAGCAGCTTAGTGGCCCAGCAAGAGACCCAGTACTTC. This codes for CASSLVAQQETQYF.

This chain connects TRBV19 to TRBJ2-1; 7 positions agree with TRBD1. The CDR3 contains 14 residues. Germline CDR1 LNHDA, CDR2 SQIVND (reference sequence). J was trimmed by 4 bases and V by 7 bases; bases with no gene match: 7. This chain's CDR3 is CASTPRDSYNEQFF. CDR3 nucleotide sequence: TGTGCCAGTACCCCTCGGGACAGTTACAATGAGCAGTTCTTC.

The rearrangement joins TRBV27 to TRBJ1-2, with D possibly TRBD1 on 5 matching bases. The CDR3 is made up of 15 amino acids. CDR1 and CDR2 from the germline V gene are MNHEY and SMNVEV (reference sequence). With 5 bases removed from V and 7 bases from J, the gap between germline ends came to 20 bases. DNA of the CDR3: TGTGCCAGCAGTCCTTTGCAGGGAGGAGGGCTTGGCTACACCTTC. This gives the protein CASSPLQGGGLGYTF.

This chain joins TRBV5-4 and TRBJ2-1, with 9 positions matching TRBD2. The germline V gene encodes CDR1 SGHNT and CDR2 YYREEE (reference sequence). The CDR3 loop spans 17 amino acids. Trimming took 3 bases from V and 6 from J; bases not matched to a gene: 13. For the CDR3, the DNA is TGTGCCAGCAGCTCGGCGGCCACTAGCGGGCCCATCAATGAGCAGTTCTTC. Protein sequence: CASSSAATSGPINEQFF.

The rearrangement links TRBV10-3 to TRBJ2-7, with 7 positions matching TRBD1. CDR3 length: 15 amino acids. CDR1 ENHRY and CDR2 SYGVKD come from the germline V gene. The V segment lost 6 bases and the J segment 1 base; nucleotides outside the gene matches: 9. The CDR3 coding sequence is TGTGCCATCAGGGAGAACAGGGGTCCATCCTACGAGCAGTACTTC. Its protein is CAIRENRGPSYEQYF.

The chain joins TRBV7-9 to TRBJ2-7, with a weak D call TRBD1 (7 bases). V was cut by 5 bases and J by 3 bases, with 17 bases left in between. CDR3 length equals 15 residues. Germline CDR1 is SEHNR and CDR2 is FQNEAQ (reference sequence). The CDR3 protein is CASSPGGTILYEQYF. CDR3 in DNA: TGTGCCAGCAGCCCAGGGGGGACAATCCTCTACGAGCAGTACTTC.

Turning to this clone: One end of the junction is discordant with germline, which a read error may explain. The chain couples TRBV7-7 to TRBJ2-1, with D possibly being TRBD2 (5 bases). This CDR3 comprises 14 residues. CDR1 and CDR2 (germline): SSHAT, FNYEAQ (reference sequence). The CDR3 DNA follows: TGTGCTAGCAGCTTAGGGCGGGCCGACAATGAGCAGTTCTTC. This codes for CASSLGRADNEQFF.

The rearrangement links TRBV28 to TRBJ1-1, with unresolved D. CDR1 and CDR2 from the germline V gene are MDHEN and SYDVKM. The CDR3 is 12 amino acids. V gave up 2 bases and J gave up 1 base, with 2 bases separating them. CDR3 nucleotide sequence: TGTGCCAGCAGTTTACAGAACACTGAAGCTTTCTTT. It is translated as CASSLQNTEAFF.

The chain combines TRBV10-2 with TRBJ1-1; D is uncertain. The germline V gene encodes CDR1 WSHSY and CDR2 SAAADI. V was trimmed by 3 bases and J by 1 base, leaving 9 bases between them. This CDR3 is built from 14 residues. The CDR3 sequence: CASSEAGGNTEAFF. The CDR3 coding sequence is TGCGCCAGCAGTGAAGCGGGAGGGAACACTGAAGCTTTCTTT.

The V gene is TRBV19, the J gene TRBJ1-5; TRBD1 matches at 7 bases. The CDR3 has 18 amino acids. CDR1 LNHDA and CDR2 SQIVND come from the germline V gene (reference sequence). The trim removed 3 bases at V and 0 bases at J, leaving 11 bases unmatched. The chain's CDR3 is CASSIEQGRGYSNQPQHF. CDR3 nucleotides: TGTGCCAGTAGTATTGAACAGGGGAGAGGGTATAGCAATCAGCCCCAGCATTTT.

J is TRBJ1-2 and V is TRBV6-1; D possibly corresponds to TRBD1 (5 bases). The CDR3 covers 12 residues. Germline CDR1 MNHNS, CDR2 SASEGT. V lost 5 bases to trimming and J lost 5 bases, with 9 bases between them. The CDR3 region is CASSNPGYGYTF. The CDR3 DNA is TGTGCCAGCAGTAACCCAGGGTATGGCTACACCTTC.

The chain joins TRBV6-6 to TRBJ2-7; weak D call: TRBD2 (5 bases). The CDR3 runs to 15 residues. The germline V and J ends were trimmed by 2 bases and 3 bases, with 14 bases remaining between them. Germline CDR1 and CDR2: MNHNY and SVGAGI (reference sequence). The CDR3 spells CASSYMEADNYEQYF. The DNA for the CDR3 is TGTGCCAGCAGTTACATGGAAGCGGATAACTACGAGCAGTACTTC.

CDR3 sequence (DNA): TGTGCCAGCAGCTCCTCCCAACAGGACACCATATATTTT. This encodes CASSSSQQDTIYF. This chain uses TRBV13 with TRBJ1-3; D possibly corresponds to TRBD1 (5 bases). Between the trimmed V and J ends, which lost 4 bases and 8 bases, there was a span of 12 bases. The CDR3 consists of 13 residues. The germline CDR1 and CDR2 sequences are PRHDT and FYEKMQ (reference sequence).

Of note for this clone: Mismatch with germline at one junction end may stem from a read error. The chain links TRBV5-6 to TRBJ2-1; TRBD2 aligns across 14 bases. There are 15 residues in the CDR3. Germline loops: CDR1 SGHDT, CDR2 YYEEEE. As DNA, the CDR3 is TGTGCCAGCAGCCCGACGACTAGCGGGAGGGCTTTCAGTGTCTTC. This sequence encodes CASSPTTSGRAFSVF.

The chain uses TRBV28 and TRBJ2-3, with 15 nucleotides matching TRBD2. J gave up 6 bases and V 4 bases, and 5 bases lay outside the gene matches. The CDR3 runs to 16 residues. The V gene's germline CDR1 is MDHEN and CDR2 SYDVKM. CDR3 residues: CASSSLGTSGRDTQYF. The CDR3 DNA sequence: TGTGCCAGCAGTTCTCTGGGGACTAGCGGGAGGGATACGCAGTATTTT.

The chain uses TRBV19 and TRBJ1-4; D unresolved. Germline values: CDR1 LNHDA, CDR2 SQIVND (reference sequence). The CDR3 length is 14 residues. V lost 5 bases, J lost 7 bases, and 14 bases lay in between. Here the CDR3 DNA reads TGTGCCAGTAGTCCGGACCGAGGACTTGAAAAACTGTTTTTT. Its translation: CASSPDRGLEKLFF.

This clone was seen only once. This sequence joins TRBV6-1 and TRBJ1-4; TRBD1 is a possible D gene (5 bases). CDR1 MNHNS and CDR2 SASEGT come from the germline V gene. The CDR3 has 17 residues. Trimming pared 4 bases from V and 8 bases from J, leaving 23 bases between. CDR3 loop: CASSGPVGQGRLEKLFF. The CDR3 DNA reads TGTGCCAGCAGTGGACCTGTTGGGCAGGGAAGATTAGAAAAACTGTTTTTT.

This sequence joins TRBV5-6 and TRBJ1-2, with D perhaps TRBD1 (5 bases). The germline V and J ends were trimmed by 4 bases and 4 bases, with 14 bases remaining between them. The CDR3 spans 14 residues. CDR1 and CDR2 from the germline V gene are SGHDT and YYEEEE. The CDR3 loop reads CASSAGLRTYGYTF. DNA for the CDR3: TGTGCCAGCAGCGCAGGGCTTAGAACCTATGGCTACACCTTC. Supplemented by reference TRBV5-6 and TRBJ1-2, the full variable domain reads DAGVTQSPTHLIKTRGQQVTLRCSPKSGHDTVSWYQQALGQGPQFIFQYYEEEERQRGNFPDRFSGHQFPNYSSELNVNALLLGDSALYLCASSAGLRTYGYTFGSGTRLTVV.

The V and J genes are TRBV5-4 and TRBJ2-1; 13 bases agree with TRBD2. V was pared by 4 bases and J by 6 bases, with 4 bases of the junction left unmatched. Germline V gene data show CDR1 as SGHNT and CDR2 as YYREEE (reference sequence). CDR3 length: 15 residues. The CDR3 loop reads CASSHTSGRANEQFF. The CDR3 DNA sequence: TGTGCCAGCAGCCACACTAGCGGGAGGGCCAATGAGCAGTTCTTC.

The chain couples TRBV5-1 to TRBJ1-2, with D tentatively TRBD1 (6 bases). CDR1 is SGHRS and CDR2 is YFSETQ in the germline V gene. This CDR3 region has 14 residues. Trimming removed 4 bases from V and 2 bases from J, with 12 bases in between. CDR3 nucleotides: TGCGCCAGCAGCCAAACCACAGGGAACTATGGCTACACCTTC. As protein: CASSQTTGNYGYTF.

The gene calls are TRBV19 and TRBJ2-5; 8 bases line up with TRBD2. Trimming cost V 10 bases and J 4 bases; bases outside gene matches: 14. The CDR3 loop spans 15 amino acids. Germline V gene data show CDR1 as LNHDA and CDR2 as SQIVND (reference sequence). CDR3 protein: CATASGGARRETQYF. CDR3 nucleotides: TGTGCCACCGCCTCGGGAGGGGCCCGTCGAGAGACCCAGTACTTC.

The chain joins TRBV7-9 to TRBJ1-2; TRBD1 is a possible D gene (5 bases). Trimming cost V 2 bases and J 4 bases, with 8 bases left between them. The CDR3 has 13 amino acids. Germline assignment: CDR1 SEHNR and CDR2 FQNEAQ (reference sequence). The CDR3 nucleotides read TGTGCCAGCAGCTTACAGCAGGGCTATGGCTACACCTTC. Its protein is CASSLQQGYGYTF. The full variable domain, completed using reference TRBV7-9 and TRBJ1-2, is DTGVSQNPRHKITKRGQNVTFRCDPISEHNRLYWYRQTLGQGPEFLTYFQNEAQLEKSRLLSDRFSAERPKGSFSTLEIQRTEQGDSAMYLCASSLQQGYGYTFGSGTRLTVV.